The text below deals with one TCR beta chain. The sample contains more than one DNA sequence encoding this CDR3. This sample stems from a study of blood T cell repertoires in COVID-19. Study-level information: Nucleic acid was either cDNA or gDNA, and it came from T cells, B-cell-depleted T cells, or PBMCs.

Under the authors' procedure: Amplification of reference gene primers provided the estimated nucleated cell counts. Method: immunoSEQ multiplex PCR; TCRdb's copy keeps in-frame clones and lacks some. V and J calls and clone size are given by that table; D and trimming were obtained from the DNA. The repertoire holds around 250,000 clones, 88% seen once, with more than 0.95% in the top ten. Residents of approximately 25 US areas, aged roughly 18 to 90 years, made up the participants. Clinical history reported by participants formed the basis on which cohorts were assigned. Germline values: CDR1 MDHEN, CDR2 SYDVKM. This CDR3 spans 11 amino acids. V gave up 5 bases and J gave up 3 bases, with 2 bases separating them.

The receptor comes from a middle-aged woman with acute COVID-19. This chain uses TRBV28 with TRBJ2-1; D ambiguous. The sequenced sample consisted of PBMCs or T cells enriched from blood (not recorded which). DNA of the CDR3: TGTGCCAGCAGTCTCTACAATGAGCAGTTCTTC. Its protein is CASSLYNEQFF.